The clone carrying this TCR beta chain was counted many times. This entry is derived from a study of metastatic and nonmetastatic thyroid tumors. The wider study: It was across blood and tumor or nodule tissue from malignant and benign thyroid patients that repertoires were compared.

Each patient came to thyroid surgery without any prior treatment (of any kind). TCRdb reassembled clones from the PCR reads with MiXCR. This table holds tens of thousands of clones, less than 35% found once. Losses at the gene ends were 6 bases for V and 6 bases for J; bases not matched to a gene: 13. The CDR3 has 16 amino acids. Sequencing input: blood. V gene TRBV12-3 or TRBV12-4 combines with J gene TRBJ1-5; the match to TRBD1 covers 8 bases. This sequence was found in a male donor with papillary thyroid cancer or a benign thyroid nodule (not recorded which). Some clones in this sample may be carry-over from other donors' samples. The chain's CDR3 is CASSLGAGGVFQPQHF. In DNA, the CDR3 is TGTGCCAGCAGCCTAGGGGCAGGGGGCGTCTTTCAGCCCCAGCATTTT.